A selection of T cell receptor beta chains follows, all from one sample in a study of blood T cell repertoires in COVID-19. This table comes from immunoSEQ multiplex PCR, and its TCRdb copy is limited to in-frame clones, with some not included. The sample holds under 200,000 clones, 88% seen once. Sample: peripheral blood. Receptor source: a man aged 18 to 30 with active or convalescent COVID-19. Each CDR3 is given with its conserved first and last residue. The D gene is left open where the match is weak. Size values are once, few and many counts, or a class for expanded clones, and some rows have none.

-	TRBV6-5	TRBJ1-1	-	CASRDQGRDNTEAFF	TGTGCCAGCAGGGACCAGGGGAGGGACAACACTGAAGCTTTCTTT
TRBD2	TRBV7-6	TRBJ2-4	-	CASSLVGGVVAGERNIQYF	TGTGCCAGCAGCTTAGTAGGGGGGGTGGTAGCGGGAGAGAGAAACATTCAGTACTTC
-	TRBV12-3/TRBV12-4	TRBJ1-6	-	CASSLRGPLHF	TGTGCCAGCAGTTTGCGGGGCCCTCTCCACTTT
TRBD2	TRBV4-2	TRBJ2-7	-	CASSQGASGRYEQYF	TGTGCCAGCAGCCAAGGGGCTAGCGGGAGATACGAGCAGTACTTC
-	TRBV29-1	TRBJ2-7	-	CSVGGGGEVNYEQYF	TGCAGCGTCGGGGGAGGAGGGGAGGTGAACTACGAGCAGTACTTC
-	TRBV30	TRBJ2-1	-	CAWSPRGNEQFF	TGTGCCTGGAGTCCGCGGGGTAATGAGCAGTTCTTC
TRBD2	TRBV11-2	TRBJ2-3	-	CASSFSGRATDTQYF	TGTGCCAGCAGCTTTAGCGGGAGGGCCACAGATACGCAGTATTTT
-	TRBV6-1	TRBJ1-3	-	CASSELRPSSGNTIYF	TGTGCCAGCAGTGAACTTCGCCCGAGCTCTGGAAACACCATATATTTT
-	TRBV13	TRBJ1-1	once	CASSLSPTKGHMNTEAFF	TGTGCCAGCAGCTTATCGCCTACAAAGGGGCACATGAACACTGAAGCTTTCTTT
-	TRBV5-5	TRBJ1-1	-	CASSLYLLSNTEAFF	TGTGCCAGCAGCTTGTATTTATTATCGAACACTGAAGCTTTCTTT
TRBD1	TRBV11-2	TRBJ2-1	-	CASSSAGQGIYNEQFF	TGTGCCAGCAGCTCTGCGGGACAGGGTATCTACAATGAGCAGTTCTTC
-	TRBV4-2	TRBJ1-2	-	CASSQEWEGVSGYTF	TGTGCCAGCAGCCAAGAGTGGGAGGGAGTCAGTGGCTACACCTTC
-	TRBV2	TRBJ1-1	-	CASRGLPEAFF	TGTGCCAGCAGGGGGCTGCCGGAAGCTTTCTTT
TRBD1	TRBV29-1	TRBJ2-2	-	CSAGQGAGELFF	TGCAGCGCAGGACAGGGGGCCGGGGAGCTGTTTTTT
TRBD1	TRBV5-4	TRBJ2-1	-	CASSFRDRGNEQFF	TGTGCCAGCAGCTTCCGGGACAGGGGTAATGAGCAGTTCTTC
TRBD2	TRBV18	TRBJ2-7	-	CASSPAGVPGEQYF	TGTGCCAGCTCACCGGCGGGAGTTCCTGGCGAGCAGTACTTC
-	TRBV7-2	TRBJ2-5	-	CASSSRLAGQETQYF	TGTGCCAGCAGCTCCCGACTGGCGGGCCAAGAGACCCAGTACTTC
TRBD1	TRBV7-9	TRBJ1-1	-	CASSLARDRGVEAFF	TGTGCCAGCAGCTTAGCCCGGGACAGGGGGGTTGAAGCTTTCTTT
-	TRBV19	TRBJ1-1	-	CASSRARGQVTEAFF	TGTGCCAGTAGTCGGGCCCGGGGACAAGTCACTGAAGCTTTCTTT
TRBD2	TRBV19	TRBJ2-2	-	CASSMVAGVAGELFF	TGTGCCAGTAGTATGGTAGCGGGAGTTGCCGGGGAGCTGTTTTTT
-	TRBV7-2	TRBJ2-5	once	CASSFVGVGETQYF	TGTGCCAGCAGCTTCGTAGGGGTCGGGGAGACCCAGTACTTC
-	TRBV5-1	TRBJ2-5	-	CASSLQPLPQETQYF	TGCGCCAGCAGCTTACAACCTCTCCCCCAAGAGACCCAGTACTTC
-	TRBV19	TRBJ2-7	-	CASRGLPGEQYF	TGTGCCAGTAGAGGTCTACCGGGCGAGCAGTACTTC
-	TRBV7-5	TRBJ1-2	-	CARDGGLYGYTF	TGTGCCAGAGATGGGGGGTTGTATGGCTACACCTTC
TRBD1	TRBV5-6	TRBJ2-3	once	CASSSDRVSDTQYF	TGTGCCAGCAGCTCGGACAGGGTCTCAGATACGCAGTATTTT
-	TRBV6-2/TRBV6-3	TRBJ1-2	-	CASSYSRANYGYTF	TGTGCCAGCAGTTATAGCAGAGCTAACTATGGCTACACCTTC
TRBD2	TRBV9	TRBJ2-5	-	CASSLGGTSGSRFETQYF	TGTGCCAGCAGCTTGGGAGGGACTAGCGGGAGTCGGTTTGAGACCCAGTACTTC
TRBD2	TRBV7-6	TRBJ2-7	once	CASSLELAGLPKQYF	TGTGCCAGCAGCTTAGAATTAGCGGGTCTCCCCAAGCAGTACTTC
TRBD1	TRBV3-1/TRBV3-2	TRBJ1-6	-	CASSPTGDHNSPLHF	TGTGCCAGCAGCCCGACAGGGGACCATAATTCACCCCTCCACTTT
-	TRBV7-6	TRBJ1-6	-	CASSLASGSEYSPLHF	TGTGCCAGCAGCTTAGCTTCGGGGAGTGAATACTCACCCCTCCACTTT
-	TRBV5-1	TRBJ1-6	-	CASSLASNSPLHF	TGCGCCAGCAGCTTGGCCTCGAATTCACCCCTCCACTTT
-	TRBV7-2	TRBJ1-6	few	CASSLDLRGMNSPLHF	TGTGCCAGCAGCTTAGATTTGCGGGGGATGAATTCACCCCTCCACTTT
-	TRBV7-9	TRBJ1-3	-	CASGRGGATGNTIYF	TGTGCCAGCGGTCGGGGGGGGGCGACCGGAAACACCATATATTTT
TRBD1	TRBV27	TRBJ2-7	-	CASSPDRTGTHEQYF	TGTGCCAGCAGTCCGGACAGGACAGGGACCCACGAGCAGTACTTC
-	TRBV4-2	TRBJ1-3	-	CASSQESRGTGNTIYF	TGTGCCAGCAGCCAAGAGAGCAGGGGCACTGGAAACACCATATATTTT
-	TRBV11-2	TRBJ2-4	-	CASKSHRETKNIQYF	TGTGCCAGCAAATCTCACAGGGAGACCAAAAACATTCAGTACTTC
TRBD1	TRBV4-2	TRBJ1-3	-	CASSQGTGVGNTIYF	TGTGCCAGCAGCCAAGGGACAGGGGTCGGAAACACCATATATTTT
-	TRBV6-5	TRBJ2-7	-	CASSYGVDNYEQYF	TGTGCCAGCAGTTACGGAGTGGACAACTACGAGCAGTACTTC
TRBD1	TRBV29-1	TRBJ1-1	-	CSVTTPGQGKTEAFF	TGCAGCGTCACGACCCCGGGACAGGGAAAAACTGAAGCTTTCTTT
-	TRBV15	TRBJ1-4	-	CATSSWGGVGEKLFF	TGTGCCACCAGCTCCTGGGGGGGGGTTGGCGAAAAACTGTTTTTT
-	TRBV15	TRBJ2-1	-	CATSRPAEGRHEQFF	TGTGCCACCAGCAGGCCCGCTGAGGGTCGGCATGAGCAGTTCTTC
-	TRBV11-2	TRBJ2-5	-	CASSSSGFEETQYF	TGTGCCAGCAGCTCTTCGGGGTTTGAGGAGACCCAGTACTTC
-	TRBV6-5	TRBJ1-1	-	CASRKLGQYTEAFF	TGTGCCAGCAGAAAGTTAGGACAGTACACTGAAGCTTTCTTT
TRBD2	TRBV30	TRBJ2-1	few	CAWTRSGGDEQFF	TGTGCCTGGACCCGAAGTGGGGGGGATGAGCAGTTCTTC
-	TRBV19	TRBJ1-4	-	CASSLLAGSGEKLFF	TGTGCCAGTAGCCTACTAGCAGGGTCGGGGGAAAAACTGTTTTTT
-	TRBV9	TRBJ1-1	-	CASSSQAQPNTEAFF	TGTGCCAGCAGCTCACAGGCCCAGCCCAACACTGAAGCTTTCTTT
-	TRBV7-2	TRBJ2-7	-	CASSLGGSLKQYEQYF	TGTGCCAGCAGCTTAGGCGGCTCCCTTAAACAATACGAGCAGTACTTC
-	TRBV30	TRBJ1-1	-	CAWSGSGEYTEAFF	TGTGCCTGGAGTGGATCCGGGGAATACACTGAAGCTTTCTTT
-	TRBV7-9	TRBJ2-2	-	CASSFSEGELFF	TGTGCCAGCAGCTTTAGCGAAGGGGAGCTGTTTTTT
-	TRBV7-9	TRBJ2-7	-	CAGGTGDSEQYF	TGTGCCGGCGGGACCGGGGATAGCGAGCAGTACTTC
TRBD1	TRBV5-4	TRBJ1-2	-	CASSLEQGRNYGYTF	TGTGCCAGCAGCTTGGAACAGGGGCGAAACTATGGCTACACCTTC
TRBD1	TRBV2	TRBJ2-3	-	CASRSTGGTDTQYF	TGTGCCAGCAGATCGACAGGGGGTACAGATACGCAGTATTTT
-	TRBV3-1/TRBV3-2	TRBJ1-2	-	CASSQDPGVYGYTF	TGTGCCAGCAGCCAAGACCCAGGCGTCTATGGCTACACCTTC
TRBD1	TRBV11-2	TRBJ1-2	-	CASSVGQPTMSYTF	TGTGCCAGTAGCGTGGGACAGCCGACTATGAGCTACACCTTC